This T cell receptor beta chain was captured by sequencing in a study of OX40 agonist ivuxolimab in advanced cancers. Repertoires were generated with immunoSEQ multiplex PCR, while TCRdb's copy carries only in-frame clones and drops some. This sample carries approximately 60,000 clones, about 89% of them seen once, and the ten largest clones take 5% to 5.5%. CDR3 length: 14 residues. Germline V lookup: CDR1 SGHNT, CDR2 YYREEE (reference sequence). The V gene end was trimmed by 4 bases and the J gene end by 8 bases; junction bases not matched to a gene: 9. The starting material was CD4+ or CD8+ T cells sorted from blood, obtained in a trial of the OX40 agonist ivuxolimab. The TCR originated in an adult with an advanced solid tumor such as melanoma, head and neck, liver or kidney cancer. This chain joins TRBV5-4 and TRBJ1-2; TRBD1 aligns across 9 bases. The CDR3 region has the DNA TGTGCCAGCAGCCTCACCGGGACAGGGACAGGCTACACCTTC. It translates to CASSLTGTGTGYTF.